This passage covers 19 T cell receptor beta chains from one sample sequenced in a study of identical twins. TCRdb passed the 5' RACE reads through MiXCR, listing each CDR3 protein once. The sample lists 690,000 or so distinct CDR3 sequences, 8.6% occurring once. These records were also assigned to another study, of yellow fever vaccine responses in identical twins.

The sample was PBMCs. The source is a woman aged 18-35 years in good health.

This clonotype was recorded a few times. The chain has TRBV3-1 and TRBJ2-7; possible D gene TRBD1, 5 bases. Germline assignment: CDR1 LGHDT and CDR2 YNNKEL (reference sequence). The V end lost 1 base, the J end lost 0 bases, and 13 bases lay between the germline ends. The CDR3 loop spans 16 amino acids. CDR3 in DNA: TGTGCCAGCAGCCAAGCGGCTTGGGGCAGCTCCTACGAGCAGTACTTC. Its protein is CASSQAAWGSSYEQYF.

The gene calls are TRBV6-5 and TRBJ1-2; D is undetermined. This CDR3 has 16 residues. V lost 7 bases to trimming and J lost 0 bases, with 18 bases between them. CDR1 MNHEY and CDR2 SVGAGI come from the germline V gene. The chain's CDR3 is CASIKESTQPNYGYTF. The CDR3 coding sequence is TGTGCCAGCATTAAGGAATCGACCCAGCCTAACTATGGCTACACCTTC.

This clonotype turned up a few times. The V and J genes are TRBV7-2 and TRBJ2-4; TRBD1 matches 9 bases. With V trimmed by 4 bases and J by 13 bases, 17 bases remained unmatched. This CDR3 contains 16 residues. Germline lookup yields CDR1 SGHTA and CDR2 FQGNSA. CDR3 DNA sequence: TGTGCCAGCAGCTCGAGCAACGGCGGGACAGGGCCCCCACAGTACTTC. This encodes CASSSSNGGTGPPQYF.

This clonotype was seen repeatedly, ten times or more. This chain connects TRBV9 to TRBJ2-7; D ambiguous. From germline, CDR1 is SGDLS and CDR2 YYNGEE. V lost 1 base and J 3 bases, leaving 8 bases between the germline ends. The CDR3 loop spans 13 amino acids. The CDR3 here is CASSVNGNYEQYF. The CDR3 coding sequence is TGTGCCAGCAGCGTAAACGGAAACTACGAGCAGTACTTC.

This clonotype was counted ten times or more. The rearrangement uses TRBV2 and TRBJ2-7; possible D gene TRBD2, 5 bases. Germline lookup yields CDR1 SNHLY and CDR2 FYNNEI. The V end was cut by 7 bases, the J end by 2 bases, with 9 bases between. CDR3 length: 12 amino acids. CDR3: CASTVGAYEQYF. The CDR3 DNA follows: TGTGCCAGCACCGTGGGAGCCTACGAGCAGTACTTC. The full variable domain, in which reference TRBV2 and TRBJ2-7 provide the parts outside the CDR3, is EPEVTQTPSHQVTQMGQEVILRCVPISNHLYFYWYRQILGQKVEFLVSFYNNEISEKSEIFDDQFSVERPDGSNFTLKIRSTKLEDSAMYFCASTVGAYEQYFGPGTRLTVT.

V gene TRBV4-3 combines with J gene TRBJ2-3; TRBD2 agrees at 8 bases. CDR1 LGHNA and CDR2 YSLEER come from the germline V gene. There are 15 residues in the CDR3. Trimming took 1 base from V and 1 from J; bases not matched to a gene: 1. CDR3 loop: CASSQVSGGTDTQYF. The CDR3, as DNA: TGCGCCAGCAGCCAAGTTAGCGGGGGCACAGATACGCAGTATTTT.

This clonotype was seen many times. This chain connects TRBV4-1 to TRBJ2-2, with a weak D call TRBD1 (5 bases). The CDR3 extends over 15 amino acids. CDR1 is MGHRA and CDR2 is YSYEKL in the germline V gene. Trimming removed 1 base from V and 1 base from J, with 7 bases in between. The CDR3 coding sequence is TGCGCCAGCAGCCAAGTTCAGGGGAACACCGGGGAGCTGTTTTTT. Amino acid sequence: CASSQVQGNTGELFF.

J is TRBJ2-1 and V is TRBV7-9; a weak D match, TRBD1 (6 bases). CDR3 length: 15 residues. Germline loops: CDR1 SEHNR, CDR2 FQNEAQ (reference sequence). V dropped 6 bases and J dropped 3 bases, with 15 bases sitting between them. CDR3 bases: TGTGCCAGCAGTTCCCGACAGGACCACTACAATGAGCAGTTCTTC. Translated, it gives CASSSRQDHYNEQFF.

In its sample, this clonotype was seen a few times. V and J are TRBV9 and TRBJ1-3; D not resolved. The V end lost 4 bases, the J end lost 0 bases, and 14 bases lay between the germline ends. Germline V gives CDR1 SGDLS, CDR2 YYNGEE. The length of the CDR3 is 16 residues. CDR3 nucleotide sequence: TGTGCCAGCAGCCCCTCAGAAGGCCTCTCTGGAAACACCATATATTTT. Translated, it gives CASSPSEGLSGNTIYF.

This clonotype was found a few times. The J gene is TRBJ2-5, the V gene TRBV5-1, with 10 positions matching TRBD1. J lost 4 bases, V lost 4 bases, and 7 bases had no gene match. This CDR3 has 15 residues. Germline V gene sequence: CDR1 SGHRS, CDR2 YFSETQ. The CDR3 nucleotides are TGCGCCAGCAGCACCGGACAGGGGGTGGGAGAGACCCAGTACTTC. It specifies CASSTGQGVGETQYF. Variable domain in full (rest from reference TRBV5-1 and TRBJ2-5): KAGVTQTPRYLIKTRGQQVTLSCSPISGHRSVSWYQQTPGQGLQFLFEYFSETQRNKGNFPGRFSGRQFSNSRSEMNVSTLELGDSALYLCASSTGQGVGETQYFGPGTRLLVL.

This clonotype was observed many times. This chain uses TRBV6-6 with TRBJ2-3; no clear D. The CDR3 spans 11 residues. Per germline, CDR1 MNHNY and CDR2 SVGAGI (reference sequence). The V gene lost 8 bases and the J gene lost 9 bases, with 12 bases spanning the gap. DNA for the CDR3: TGTGCCAGCGAATTGTTCGGGACGCAGTATTTT. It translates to CASELFGTQYF.

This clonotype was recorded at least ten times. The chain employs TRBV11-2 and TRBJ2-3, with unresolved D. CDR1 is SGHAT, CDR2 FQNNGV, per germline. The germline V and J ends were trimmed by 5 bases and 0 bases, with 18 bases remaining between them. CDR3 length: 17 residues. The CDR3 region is CASSLFTLAASTDTQYF. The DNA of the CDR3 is TGTGCCAGCAGCCTCTTTACCTTAGCAGCCAGCACAGATACGCAGTATTTT. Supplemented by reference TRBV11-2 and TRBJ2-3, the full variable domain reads EAGVAQSPRYKIIEKRQSVAFWCNPISGHATLYWYQQILGQGPKLLIQFQNNGVVDDSQLPKDRFSAERLKGVDSTLKIQPAKLEDSAVYLCASSLFTLAASTDTQYFGPGTRLTVL.

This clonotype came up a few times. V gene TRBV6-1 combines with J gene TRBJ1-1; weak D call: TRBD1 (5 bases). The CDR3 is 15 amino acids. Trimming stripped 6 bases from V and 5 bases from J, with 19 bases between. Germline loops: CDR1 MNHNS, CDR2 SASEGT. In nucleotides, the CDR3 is TGTGCCAGCAGCACCCACCTGCCCGGGGGAACTGAAGCTTTCTTT. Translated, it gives CASSTHLPGGTEAFF.

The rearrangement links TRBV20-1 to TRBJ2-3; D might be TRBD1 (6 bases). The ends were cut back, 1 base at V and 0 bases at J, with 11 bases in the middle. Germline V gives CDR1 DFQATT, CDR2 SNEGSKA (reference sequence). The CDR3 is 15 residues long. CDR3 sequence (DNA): TGCAGTGCTAGAGGACAGGTTTCTAGCACAGATACGCAGTATTTT. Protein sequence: CSARGQVSSTDTQYF.

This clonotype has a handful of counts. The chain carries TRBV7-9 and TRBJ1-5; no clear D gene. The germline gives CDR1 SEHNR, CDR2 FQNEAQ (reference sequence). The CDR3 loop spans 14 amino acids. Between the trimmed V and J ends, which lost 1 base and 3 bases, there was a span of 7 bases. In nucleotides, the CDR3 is TGTGCCAGCAGCTTAGAGGCGAACAATCAGCCCCAGCATTTT. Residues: CASSLEANNQPQHF.

CDR3 sequence: CASSSSGVSSGANVLTF. Written as DNA, the CDR3 is TGTGCCAGCAGTTCTAGCGGGGTCAGCTCTGGGGCCAACGTCCTGACTTTC. This chain connects TRBV27 to TRBJ2-6; 9 positions match TRBD2. The junction had 4 bases not matched to a gene; V was cut back by 4 bases and J by 0 bases. The CDR3 extends over 17 amino acids. Per the germline V gene, CDR1 is MNHEY and CDR2 is SMNVEV (reference sequence).

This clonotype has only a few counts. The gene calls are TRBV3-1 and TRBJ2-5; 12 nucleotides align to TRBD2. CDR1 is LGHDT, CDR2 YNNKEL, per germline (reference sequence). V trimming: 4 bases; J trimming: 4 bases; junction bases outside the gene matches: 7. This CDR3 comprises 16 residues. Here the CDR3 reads CASSPSTSGGGETQYF. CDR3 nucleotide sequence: TGTGCCAGCAGCCCCTCGACTAGCGGGGGTGGAGAGACCCAGTACTTC.

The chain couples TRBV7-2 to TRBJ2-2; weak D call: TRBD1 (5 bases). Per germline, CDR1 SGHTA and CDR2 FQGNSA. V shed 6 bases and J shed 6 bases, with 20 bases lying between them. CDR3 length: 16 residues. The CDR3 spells CASSPGQARWAGELFF. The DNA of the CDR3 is TGTGCCAGCAGTCCTGGACAAGCCCGTTGGGCCGGGGAGCTGTTTTTT.

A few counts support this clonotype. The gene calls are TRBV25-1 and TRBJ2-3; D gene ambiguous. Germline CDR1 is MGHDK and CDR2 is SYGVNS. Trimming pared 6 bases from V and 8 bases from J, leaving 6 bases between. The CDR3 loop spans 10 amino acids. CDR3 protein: CASSFLTQYF. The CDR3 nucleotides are TGTGCCAGCAGCTTCCTTACGCAGTATTTT.